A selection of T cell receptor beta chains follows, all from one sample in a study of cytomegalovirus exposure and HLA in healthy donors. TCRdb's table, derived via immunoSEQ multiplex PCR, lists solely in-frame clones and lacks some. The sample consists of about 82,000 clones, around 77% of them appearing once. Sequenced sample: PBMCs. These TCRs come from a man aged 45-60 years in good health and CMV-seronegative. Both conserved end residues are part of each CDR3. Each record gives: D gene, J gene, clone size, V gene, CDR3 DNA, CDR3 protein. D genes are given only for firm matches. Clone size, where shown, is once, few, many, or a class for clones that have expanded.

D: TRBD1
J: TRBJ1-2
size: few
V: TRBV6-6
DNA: TGTGCCAGCAGTTACCCCGGGACAGGGAATGGCTACACCTTC
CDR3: CASSYPGTGNGYTF

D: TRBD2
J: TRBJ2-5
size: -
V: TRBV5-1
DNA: TGCGCCAGCAGTTTGGCCGGGACTAGCCCATCTGAGACCCAGTACTTC
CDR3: CASSLAGTSPSETQYF

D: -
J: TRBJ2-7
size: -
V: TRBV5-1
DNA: TGCGCCAGCAGCATACAGGGATCCGAGCAGTACTTC
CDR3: CASSIQGSEQYF

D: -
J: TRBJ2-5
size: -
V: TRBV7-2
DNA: TGTGCCAGCAGCTCCCAGGCCCGGCATCCCCAAGAGACCCAGTACTTC
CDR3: CASSSQARHPQETQYF

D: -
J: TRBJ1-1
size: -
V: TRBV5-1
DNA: TGCGCCAGCAGCCAGGGACACATGAACACTGAAGCTTTCTTT
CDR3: CASSQGHMNTEAFF

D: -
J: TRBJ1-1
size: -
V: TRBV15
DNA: TGTGCCACCACCCTCAACAGGGTGGGGGAAGCTTTCTTT
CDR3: CATTLNRVGEAFF

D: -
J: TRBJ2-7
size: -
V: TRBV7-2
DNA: TGTGCCAGCAGCTCTAGGGGTGCAGGCGGTGAGCAGTACTTC
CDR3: CASSSRGAGGEQYF

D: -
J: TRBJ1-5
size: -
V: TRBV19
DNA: TGTGCCAGTAGTCTCCTAGTCCGGACGGGGAATCAGCCCCAGCATTTT
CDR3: CASSLLVRTGNQPQHF

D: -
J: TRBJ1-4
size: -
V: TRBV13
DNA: TGTGCCAGCAGCTTACGGGTTTCTAATGAAAAACTGTTTTTT
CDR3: CASSLRVSNEKLFF

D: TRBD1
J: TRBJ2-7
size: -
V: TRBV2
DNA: TGTGCCAGCAGTGATACAGGGGGCATCGGCGAGCAGTACTTC
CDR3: CASSDTGGIGEQYF

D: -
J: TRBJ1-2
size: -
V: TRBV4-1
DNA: TGCGCCAGCAGCCAAGTATCAGGGAACTATGGCTACACCTTC
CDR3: CASSQVSGNYGYTF

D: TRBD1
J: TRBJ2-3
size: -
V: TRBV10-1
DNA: TGCGCCAGTAACTCAAAGGGGGCCAGACACACAGATACGCAGTATTTT
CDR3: CASNSKGARHTDTQYF

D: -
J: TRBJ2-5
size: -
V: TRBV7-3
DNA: TGTGCCAGCAGCACCGGGGGTGGAGAGACCCAGTACTTC
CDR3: CASSTGGGETQYF

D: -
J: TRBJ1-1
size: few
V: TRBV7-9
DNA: TGTTCCAGCAGCGGCGAAAGGATAAGCGGAGCTTTCTTT
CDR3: CSSSGERISGAFF

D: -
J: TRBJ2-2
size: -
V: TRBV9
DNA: TGTGCCAGCAGCCGGGGGACGGCGAACACCGGGGAGCTGTTTTTT
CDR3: CASSRGTANTGELFF

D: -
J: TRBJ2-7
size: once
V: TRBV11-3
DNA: TGTGCCAGCAGCCTTAGACAGTTTTACGAGCAGTACTTC
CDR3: CASSLRQFYEQYF

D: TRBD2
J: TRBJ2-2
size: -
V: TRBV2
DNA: TGTGCCAGCAGGTGGGGACTAGCGGGAAACACCGGGGAGCTGTTTTTT
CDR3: CASRWGLAGNTGELFF

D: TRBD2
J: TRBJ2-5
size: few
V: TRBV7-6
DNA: TGTGCCAGCAGCCATCGGGGGGGCCTCGCAGAGACCCAGTACTTC
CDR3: CASSHRGGLAETQYF

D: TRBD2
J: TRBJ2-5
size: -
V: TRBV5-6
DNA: TGTGCCAGCAGCCCACGCCCGGGTAGCGGGGGGGCGGAGACCCAGTACTTC
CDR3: CASSPRPGSGGAETQYF

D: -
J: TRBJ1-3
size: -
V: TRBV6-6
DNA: TGTGCCAGCAGTTACGATGGTGGACAGACGAGAAACACCATATATTTT
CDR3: CASSYDGGQTRNTIYF

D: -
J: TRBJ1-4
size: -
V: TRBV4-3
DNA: TGCGCCAGCAGCCGCTATACCGGGACTTTTGAAAAACTGTTTTTT
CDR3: CASSRYTGTFEKLFF

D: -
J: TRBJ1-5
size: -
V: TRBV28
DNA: TGTGCCAGCAGTCCCCGGACAAATAGCAATCAGCCCCAGCATTTT
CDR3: CASSPRTNSNQPQHF

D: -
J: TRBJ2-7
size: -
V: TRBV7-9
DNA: TGTTCCAGCAGCCGAGGCGGTAGCTCCTACGAGCAGTACTTC
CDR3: CSSSRGGSSYEQYF

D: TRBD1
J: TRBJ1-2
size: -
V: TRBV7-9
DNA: TGTGCCAGCAGCATAAATGACAGGGTCCCTAACTATGGCTACACCTTC
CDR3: CASSINDRVPNYGYTF

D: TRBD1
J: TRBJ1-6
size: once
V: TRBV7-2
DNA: TGTGCCAGCAGCTTCTCCGGGACAGGGGGCGCGACACCCCTCCACTTT
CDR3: CASSFSGTGGATPLHF

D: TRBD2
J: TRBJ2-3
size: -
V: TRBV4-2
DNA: TGTGCCAGCAGGAGGCTCTCGGGGGGAAGAAGCCCTAGCACAGATACGCAGTATTTT
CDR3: CASRRLSGGRSPSTDTQYF

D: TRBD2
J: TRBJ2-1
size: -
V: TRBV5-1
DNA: TGCGCCAGCAGCCCGGGGGCGGGGGGTTACAATGAGCAGTTCTTC
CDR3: CASSPGAGGYNEQFF

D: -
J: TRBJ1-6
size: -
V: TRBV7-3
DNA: TGTGCCAGCAGCTTAACTAGCTCCTATAATTCACCCCTCCACTTT
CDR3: CASSLTSSYNSPLHF

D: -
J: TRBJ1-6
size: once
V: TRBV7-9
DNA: TGTGCCAGCAGCGTCGAAGGGGGTGGTAATTCACCCCTCCACTTT
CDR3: CASSVEGGGNSPLHF

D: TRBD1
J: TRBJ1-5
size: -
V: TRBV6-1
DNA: TGTGCCAGCAGTGAATCAGGGGGGAATCAGCCCCAGCATTTT
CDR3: CASSESGGNQPQHF

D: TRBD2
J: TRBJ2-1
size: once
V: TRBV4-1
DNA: TGCGCCAGCAGCCAAGCGACTAGCGGGGAGGTTGAGCAGTTCTTC
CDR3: CASSQATSGEVEQFF

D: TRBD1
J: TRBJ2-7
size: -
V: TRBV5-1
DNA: TGCGCCAGCAGCCCCGGACAGGGAGCCTACGAGCAGTACTTC
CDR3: CASSPGQGAYEQYF

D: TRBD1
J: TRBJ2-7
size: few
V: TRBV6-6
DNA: TGTGCCAGCAGCCCACCCCGGACAGGGGAAGGGTACGAGCAGTACTTC
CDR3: CASSPPRTGEGYEQYF